This TCR beta chain emerged from a study of blood T cell repertoires in COVID-19. As for the study in general: Sources were T cells, B-cell-depleted T cells, or PBMCs; the material itself was cDNA or gDNA.

Authors' methods: The authors estimated nucleated cell counts from reference gene primer amplification. The method was immunoSEQ multiplex PCR; TCRdb's version includes in-frame clones alone and lacks a portion of them. V, J and clone size are taken as reported in that table, and D and trimming were inferred from the DNA itself. The table includes about 40,000 clones, roughly 80% detected once. The sequencing input was peripheral blood. The receptor comes from a man aged 50 to 59 with active COVID-19.

The CDR3 is CASSHPGGFSGNTIYF. In DNA, the CDR3 is TGTGCCAGCAGCCATCCAGGGGGGTTCTCTGGAAACACCATATATTTT. This sequence joins TRBV3-1 (or the pseudogene TRBV3-2) and TRBJ1-3, with 7 bases fitting TRBD1. Germline V gives CDR1 LGHDT, CDR2 YNNKEL (reference sequence). V was pared by 3 bases and J by 0 bases, with 5 bases of the junction left unmatched. The CDR3 loop spans 16 amino acids.